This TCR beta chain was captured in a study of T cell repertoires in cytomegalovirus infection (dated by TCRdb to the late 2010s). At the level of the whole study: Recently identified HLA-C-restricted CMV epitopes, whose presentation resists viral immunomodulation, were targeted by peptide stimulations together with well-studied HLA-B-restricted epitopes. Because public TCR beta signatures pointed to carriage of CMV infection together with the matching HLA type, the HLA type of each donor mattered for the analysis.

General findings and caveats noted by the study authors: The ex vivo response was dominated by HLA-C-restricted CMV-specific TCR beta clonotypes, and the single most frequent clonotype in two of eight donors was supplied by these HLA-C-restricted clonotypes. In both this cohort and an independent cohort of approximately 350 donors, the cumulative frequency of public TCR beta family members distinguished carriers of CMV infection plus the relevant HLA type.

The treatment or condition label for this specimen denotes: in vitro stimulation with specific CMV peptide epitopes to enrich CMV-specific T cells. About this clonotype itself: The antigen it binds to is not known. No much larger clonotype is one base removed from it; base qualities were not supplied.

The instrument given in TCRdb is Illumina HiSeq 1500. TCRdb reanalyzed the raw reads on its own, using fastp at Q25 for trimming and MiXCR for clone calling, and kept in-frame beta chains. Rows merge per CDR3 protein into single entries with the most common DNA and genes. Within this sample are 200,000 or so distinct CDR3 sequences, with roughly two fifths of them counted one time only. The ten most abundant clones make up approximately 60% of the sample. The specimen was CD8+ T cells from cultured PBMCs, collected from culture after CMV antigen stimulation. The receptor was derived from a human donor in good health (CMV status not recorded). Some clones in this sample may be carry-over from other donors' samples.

In nucleotide form, the sequence is TGTGCCAGCAGCTTCCGGGACAGGGTGCAGGATACGCAGTATTTT. Its amino acids are CASSFRDRVQDTQYF. Recombination connected TRBV7-9 to TRBJ2-3; 9 junctional bases match TRBD1. The germline V gene (reference sequence) supplies CDR1 SEHNR and CDR2 FQNEAQ. The CDR3 holds 15 amino acids from the cysteine to the phenylalanine. Only CDR3 DNA is held: 45 bases, read in frame from base 1. V is pruned by 3 bases and J by 6 bases, leaving 7 bases of the junction without a gene match.